The 25 T cell receptor beta chains given below trace back to one sample, sequenced in a study of identical twins. TCRdb fed the 5' RACE reads into MiXCR, producing one record per CDR3 protein. The sample has approximately 140,000 distinct CDR3 sequences; 3% to 4.5% are singletons. Sequenced: memory T cells sorted from blood. The receptors were sampled from a man aged 18 to 29 in good health.

The sample holds many counts of this clonotype. The V call is TRBV27, the J call TRBJ2-1; D is ambiguous. The V gene lost 3 bases and the J gene lost 0 bases, with 12 bases spanning the gap. CDR3 length: 16 residues. The V gene's germline CDR1 is MNHEY and CDR2 SMNVEV (reference sequence). The chain's CDR3 is CASSLNRGVSYNEQFF. The CDR3 nucleotides are TGTGCCAGCAGTTTGAATAGAGGAGTCTCCTACAATGAGCAGTTCTTC.

This clonotype has a count of ten or more. The chain combines TRBV6-5 with TRBJ2-1; D unclear. The CDR3 runs 16 residues. V was clipped by 3 bases and J by 0 bases, with 12 bases between them. Germline V gene sequence: CDR1 MNHEY, CDR2 SVGAGI. The CDR3 here is CASSYYPRSSYNEQFF. CDR3 coding DNA: TGTGCCAGCAGTTATTACCCGCGGAGCTCCTACAATGAGCAGTTCTTC.

This clonotype was seen many times. This chain connects TRBV18 to TRBJ1-1; D gene uncertain. CDR3 length equals 13 residues. The V end was cut by 2 bases, the J end by 0 bases, with 4 bases between. Germline CDR1 reads KGHSH; CDR2 reads LQKENI. CDR3 bases: TGTGCCAGCTCACCAGACATGAACACTGAAGCTTTCTTT. It specifies CASSPDMNTEAFF.

This clonotype was detected ten times or more. The gene calls are TRBV12-3 or TRBV12-4 and TRBJ2-1; D possibly corresponds to TRBD1 (7 bases). Trimming removed 6 bases from V and 9 bases from J, with 12 bases in between. The CDR3 spans 12 residues. The chain's CDR3 is CASSHRGGEQFF. DNA for the CDR3: TGTGCCAGCAGCCACAGGGGAGGTGAGCAGTTCTTC.

This clonotype was seen ten or more times. The chain recombines TRBV11-2 with TRBJ1-6, with 7 bases identical to TRBD1. The length of the CDR3 is 14 residues. Trimming cost V 4 bases and J 9 bases; bases outside gene matches: 6. The germline gives CDR1 SGHAT, CDR2 FQNNGV. CDR3 sequence: CASSWGQPPSPLHF. In DNA, the CDR3 is TGTGCCAGCAGCTGGGGACAGCCCCCTTCACCCCTCCACTTT.

The rearrangement uses TRBV11-3 and TRBJ2-3; 8 nucleotides agree with TRBD1. V trimming: 3 bases; J trimming: 4 bases; junction bases outside the gene matches: 3. The CDR3 loop spans 14 amino acids. Germline CDR1 and CDR2: SGHNT and YENEEA. CDR3 region: CASSLTGVADTQYF. CDR3 in DNA: TGTGCCAGCAGCTTGACAGGGGTCGCAGATACGCAGTATTTT. Supplemented by reference TRBV11-3 and TRBJ2-3, the full variable domain reads EAGVVQSPRYKIIEKKQPVAFWCNPISGHNTLYWYLQNLGQGPELLIRYENEEAVDDSQLPKDRFSAERLKGVDSTLKIQPAELGDSAVYLCASSLTGVADTQYFGPGTRLTVL.

This clonotype was counted at least ten times. The chain links TRBV20-1 to TRBJ2-7, with 9 nucleotides matching TRBD1. The junction had 7 bases not matched to a gene; V was cut back by 1 base and J by 3 bases. CDR3 length: 15 amino acids. CDR1 and CDR2 (germline): DFQATT, SNEGSKA (reference sequence). The CDR3 DNA reads as TGCAGTGCTAGAGTTCCTACAGGGGGCGACTACGAGCAGTACTTC. Translating gives CSARVPTGGDYEQYF.

There are many counts of this clonotype. The chain links TRBV5-1 to TRBJ2-6; TRBD1 aligns across 7 bases. Germline values: CDR1 SGHRS, CDR2 YFSETQ. The CDR3 totals 18 residues. After removal of 2 bases from V and 4 bases from J, the junction contained 12 bases not matched to a gene. Here the CDR3 reads CASSLRGGGKSGANVLTF. As DNA, the CDR3 is TGCGCCAGCAGCTTAAGAGGGGGCGGTAAATCCGGGGCCAACGTCCTGACTTTC. Complete variable domain (other parts from reference TRBV5-1 and TRBJ2-6): KAGVTQTPRYLIKTRGQQVTLSCSPISGHRSVSWYQQTPGQGLQFLFEYFSETQRNKGNFPGRFSGRQFSNSRSEMNVSTLELGDSALYLCASSLRGGGKSGANVLTFGAGSRLTVL.

At least ten counts were recorded for this clonotype. V gene TRBV12-3 or TRBV12-4 combines with J gene TRBJ2-7, with unresolved D. V dropped 4 bases and J dropped 0 bases, with 13 bases sitting between them. The CDR3 length is 15 residues. The DNA for the CDR3 is TGTGCCAGCAGTTCGGGCGGTGCGAGCTCCTACGAGCAGTACTTC. This gives the protein CASSSGGASSYEQYF.

At least ten counts were recorded for this clonotype. The chain carries TRBV12-3 or TRBV12-4 and TRBJ2-4; TRBD1 aligns across 9 bases. With 6 bases clipped from V and 6 bases from J, the junction kept 3 bases outside the gene matches. The CDR3 loop spans 13 amino acids. CDR3 nucleotide sequence: TGTGCCAGCAGCCCGGGACAGGGAAACATTCAGTACTTC. Translated: CASSPGQGNIQYF.

With regard to this clonotype: This sequence may be a read error, since a much larger clone differs from it by one base. This chain connects TRBV6-2 or TRBV6-3 to TRBJ2-7; weak D call: TRBD1 (6 bases). The CDR3 contains 15 residues. CDR1 and CDR2 from the germline V gene are MNHEY and SVGEGT. DNA for the CDR3: TGTGCCAGCAGTTACTCTTGGACAGTCGACTACGAGCAGCACTTC. Translation gives CASSYSWTVDYEQHF.

Many counts were recorded for this clonotype. V is TRBV20-1 and J is TRBJ1-6; 7 nucleotides line up with TRBD1. The CDR3 covers 15 residues. V lost 3 bases and J lost 7; bases outside the gene matches: 9. CDR1 and CDR2 from the germline V gene are DFQATT and SNEGSKA (reference sequence). CDR3 region: CSASATGTENSPLHF. CDR3 coding DNA: TGCAGTGCTAGCGCTACCGGGACAGAAAATTCACCCCTCCACTTT.

This clonotype showed up many times. The chain uses TRBV10-3 and TRBJ2-3; D ambiguous. The CDR3 spans 13 residues. Trimming took 0 bases from V and 5 from J, leaving 6 bases between them. CDR1 and CDR2 (germline): ENHRY, SYGVKD. The CDR3 sequence is CAISESPIDTQYF. The CDR3 DNA reads as TGTGCCATCAGTGAGTCCCCCATAGATACGCAGTATTTT.

This clonotype was seen at least ten times. The chain uses TRBV6-1 and TRBJ2-1; D is undetermined. Between the trimmed V and J ends, which lost 0 bases and 3 bases, there was a span of 12 bases. Germline-derived CDR1 and CDR2 are MNHNS and SASEGT. The CDR3 covers 16 residues. The CDR3 DNA reads TGTGCCAGCAGTGAAGCCCTCCGTGGTTTCTACAATGAGCAGTTCTTC. It codes for CASSEALRGFYNEQFF.

This clonotype was seen a handful of times. The rearrangement joins TRBV30 to TRBJ1-1; D might be TRBD1 (5 bases). V shed 5 bases and J shed 4 bases, with 14 bases lying between them. The germline V gene has CDR1 GTSNPN and CDR2 SVGIG (reference sequence). The CDR3 extends over 13 amino acids. The CDR3 region is CAWAPRQGTEAFF. CDR3 in DNA: TGTGCCTGGGCCCCTCGGCAGGGCACTGAAGCTTTCTTT.

This clonotype was observed at least ten times. The chain joins TRBV6-2 or TRBV6-3 to TRBJ1-6, with D perhaps TRBD1 (6 bases). V was shortened by 7 bases and J by 8 bases, with 15 bases between the two germline ends. There are 14 residues in the CDR3. The germline gives CDR1 MNHEY, CDR2 SVGEGT. DNA of the CDR3: TGTGCCAGCACCGAAACAGGGATCCATTCACCCCTCCACTTT. Its protein product is CASTETGIHSPLHF.

This clonotype was counted between two and nine times. The J gene is TRBJ1-1, the V gene TRBV7-2, with D tentatively TRBD1 (5 bases). V shed 5 bases and J shed 3 bases, with 13 bases lying between them. Germline V lookup: CDR1 SGHTA, CDR2 FQGNSA. The CDR3 extends over 14 amino acids. CDR3 nucleotide sequence: TGTGCCAGCAGCGGCAGAGGGGCCGACACTGAAGCTTTCTTT. Protein product: CASSGRGADTEAFF.

In its sample, this clonotype was seen many times. The chain links TRBV12-3 or TRBV12-4 to TRBJ1-1; D may be TRBD1 (6 bases). The V end was cut by 3 bases, the J end by 2 bases, with 16 bases between. The CDR3 consists of 16 residues. CDR3 loop: CASSFWTEKVNTEAFF. CDR3 nucleotide sequence: TGTGCCAGCAGTTTCTGGACAGAGAAGGTAAACACTGAAGCTTTCTTT.

In this sample, this clonotype turned up a few times. The CDR3: CASSTLEGNYGYTF. DNA for the CDR3: TGTGCCAGCAGTACCTTGGAGGGGAACTATGGCTACACCTTC. J is TRBJ1-2 and V is TRBV2; the D gene is possibly TRBD1 (5 bases). The CDR3 extends over 14 amino acids. Trimming removed 5 bases at V and 2 bases at J, with 12 bases between. The germline V gene has CDR1 SNHLY and CDR2 FYNNEI.

This clonotype was seen repeatedly, ten times or more. The chain recombines TRBV20-1 with TRBJ2-2; D remains unclear. This CDR3 is 12 amino acids long. Trimming removed 0 bases from V and 5 bases from J, with 4 bases in between. Germline V gene data show CDR1 as DFQATT and CDR2 as SNEGSKA (reference sequence). The CDR3 DNA is TGCAGTGCTAGAGATATTACCGGGGAGCTGTTTTTT. Protein product: CSARDITGELFF.

This clonotype was found many times. This chain joins TRBV2 and TRBJ2-1; D is unresolved. Germline lookup yields CDR1 SNHLY and CDR2 FYNNEI. The CDR3 consists of 11 residues. Between the trimmed V and J ends, which lost 8 bases and 7 bases, there was a span of 9 bases. CDR3 loop: CASRRVNEQFF. CDR3 bases: TGTGCCAGCCGTAGGGTGAATGAGCAGTTCTTC. Filled out from reference TRBV2 and TRBJ2-1, the complete variable domain reads EPEVTQTPSHQVTQMGQEVILRCVPISNHLYFYWYRQILGQKVEFLVSFYNNEISEKSEIFDDQFSVERPDGSNFTLKIRSTKLEDSAMYFCASRRVNEQFFGPGTRLTVL.

This clonotype appeared many times. The V gene is TRBV12-3 or TRBV12-4, the J gene TRBJ2-4, with TRBD2 matching over 7 bases. V lost 7 bases to trimming and J lost 9 bases; unmatched junction nucleotides: 12. The CDR3 has 14 residues. In DNA form, the CDR3 reads TGTGCCAGCACCCCGGGGAGGGTGTGGGGCATTCAGTACTTC. Amino acids: CASTPGRVWGIQYF.

This clonotype was seen at least ten times. In nucleotides, the CDR3 is TGTGCCAGCAGTTACTTCGGGCGGGAGGTCTTTACCGGGGAGCTGTTTTTT. Amino acid sequence: CASSYFGREVFTGELFF. J is TRBJ2-2 and V is TRBV6-2 or TRBV6-3, with 8 bases that match TRBD2. The CDR3 length is 17 residues. CDR1 MNHEY and CDR2 SVGEGT come from the germline V gene. V dropped 1 base and J dropped 5; count of bases not matched to a gene: 9.

J is TRBJ2-6 and V is TRBV2; D is unclear. CDR1 is SNHLY, CDR2 FYNNEI, per germline. The V gene lost 7 bases and the J gene lost 3 bases, with 10 bases spanning the gap. The CDR3 has 14 residues. CDR3 protein: CASKKEGGANVLTF. CDR3 DNA: TGTGCCAGCAAGAAGGAAGGTGGGGCCAACGTCCTGACTTTC.

This clonotype was counted many times. The V gene is TRBV12-3 or TRBV12-4, the J gene TRBJ2-1, with 12 bases aligning to TRBD2. V was clipped by 6 bases and J by 8 bases; unmatched bases: 5. This CDR3 has 14 amino acids. CDR3 loop: CASSRTSGTYEQFF. The CDR3 DNA is TGTGCCAGCAGCCGGACTAGCGGGACCTATGAGCAGTTCTTC.